This TCR beta chain was obtained from a study of blood T cell repertoires in COVID-19. Study details: The United States, Italy and Spain were the sources of the acute and convalescent COVID-19 samples. The cDNA or gDNA used as material had been derived from T cells, B-cell-depleted T cells, or PBMCs.

CDR3 size: 13 residues. In germline, CDR1 is SNHLY, CDR2 FYNNEI. Trimming left V 10 bases short and J 3 bases short, with 15 bases between. Ages ranged from about 18 to 89 years, with residence in fewer than 25 US areas. Either two negative PCRs, clearance, or symptom resolution qualified Cohort 3 donors as recovered. The table came from immunoSEQ multiplex PCR; TCRdb's copy has only in-frame clones and leaves some out. The sample has over 300,000 clones, just over 85% seen once. The rearrangement uses TRBV2 and TRBJ1-1, with a tentative D call TRBD1 (6 bases). The clonotype comes from a woman aged 18-35 years who had recovered from COVID-19. Sequences were obtained from PBMCs or T cells enriched from blood (not recorded which). The chain's CDR3 is CATEGGSDTEAFF. The CDR3, as DNA: TGTGCCACCGAGGGGGGGTCGGACACTGAAGCTTTCTTT.